This T cell receptor beta chain emerged from a study of CD8+CD57+ T cells in acquired aplastic anemia. Points on this clonotype: Its antigen is unknown.

Patients included in sequencing had previously demonstrated CD8+CD57+ cell expansion by flow cytometry. V was cut by 5 bases and J by 6 bases, with 11 bases left in between. The CDR3 extends over 12 amino acids. Per germline, CDR1 SGHTA and CDR2 FQGNSA. Study-wide points: Simpson's diversity of CD8+ cells was not significantly different in patients compared with controls.

CDR3 and TCR beta VDJ profiling relied on a genomic DNA template. MiXCR, run by TCRdb on the reads, gives a single entry per CDR3 protein. The data contain approximately 180,000 distinct CDR3 sequences, about 45% of them singletons. The sequence was collected from a human donor with aplastic anemia. This rearrangement joins TRBV7-2 to TRBJ2-7; D is unresolved. The specimen was sorted CD4+, CD8+, or CD8+CD57+ T cells (not recorded which) from PBMCs. The CDR3 is CASSHPPGEQYF. CDR3 coding DNA: TGTGCCAGCAGCCACCCTCCAGGCGAGCAGTACTTC.